A selection of T cell receptor beta chains follows, all from one sample in a study of cytomegalovirus exposure and HLA in healthy donors. Sequenced by immunoSEQ multiplex PCR; TCRdb stores in-frame clones only, minus some. The profile shows 60,000 to 80,000 clones, 94% of them singletons. Sample: PBMCs. These receptors came from a woman between 18 and 29 years old in good health and CMV-seropositive. The CDR3 runs from the conserved cysteine through the conserved F or W. D genes are given only for firm matches. The size field is filled for only some rows; it gives once, few, many or a size class.

TRBJ2-5 | TRBD2 | TRBV5-4 | . | TGTGCCAGCAGCGAACTAGCGGGGGGGCAAGAGACCCAGTACTTC | CASSELAGGQETQYF
TRBJ2-7 | TRBD2 | TRBV6-1 | . | TGTGCCAGCAGTGAAGAACTAGCGAACCCCTACGAGCAGTACTTC | CASSEELANPYEQYF
TRBJ2-3 | . | TRBV5-1 | . | TGCGCCAGCAGACTTAGACTTTCTAGCACAGATACGCAGTATTTT | CASRLRLSSTDTQYF
TRBJ2-7 | TRBD1 | TRBV28 | . | TGTGCCAGCAGACCCTTCGCCGGGACAGGACACTACGAGCAGTACTTC | CASRPFAGTGHYEQYF
TRBJ2-4 | . | TRBV11-2 | . | TGTGCCAGCAGCCAGTCAAGCGGCATTCAGTACTTC | CASSQSSGIQYF
TRBJ2-4 | . | TRBV11-2 | . | TGTGCCAGCAGGTCACTAGTTATGGGGAAAAACATTCAGTACTTC | CASRSLVMGKNIQYF
TRBJ2-7 | . | TRBV29-1 | . | TGCAGCGCCCGCGGGACAGTTAGTTACGAGCAGTACTTC | CSARGTVSYEQYF
TRBJ1-1 | . | TRBV6-5 | once | TGTGCCAGCAGCGCCGGGACTCATGAAGCTTTCTTT | CASSAGTHEAFF
TRBJ2-2 | . | TRBV5-5 | . | TGTGCCAGCAGCTCGCGCAACGGGGAGCTGTTTTTT | CASSSRNGELFF
TRBJ2-5 | TRBD1 | TRBV28 | once | TGTGCCAGCAGTTTACAGGGGGCGGCGTGGGAGACCCAGTACTTC | CASSLQGAAWETQYF
TRBJ2-7 | TRBD2 | TRBV5-5 | . | TGTGCCAGCAGCTGGGAAGGGACTGGGGGCGGGAGGTCCGAGCAGTACTTC | CASSWEGTGGGRSEQYF
TRBJ1-4 | . | TRBV7-9 | . | TGTGCCAGCAGCCCGCGAGGTCAAATGAATGAAAAACTGTTTTTT | CASSPRGQMNEKLFF
TRBJ2-1 | TRBD1 | TRBV5-1 | . | TGCGCCAGCAGCATACGAACAGGGGAAGATCGGCAGTTCTTC | CASSIRTGEDRQFF
TRBJ2-3 | . | TRBV19 | . | TGTGCCAGTAGTATACCCCAGGATACGCAGTATTTT | CASSIPQDTQYF
TRBJ2-5 | . | TRBV19 | . | TGTGCCAGTCCGACGGACTCTCAAGAGACCCAGTACTTC | CASPTDSQETQYF
TRBJ1-2 | TRBD1 | TRBV10-3 | . | TGTGCCGCCTCCGGGACAGGACGGTATGGCTACACCTTC | CAASGTGRYGYTF
TRBJ1-1 | TRBD1 | TRBV9 | . | TGTGCCAGCAGCTTGGGACAGAGCAGCACTGAAGCTTTCTTT | CASSLGQSSTEAFF
TRBJ2-4 | TRBD1 | TRBV5-1 | . | TGCGCCAGCAGCTCGAACAGGGGCGCCAAAAACATTCAGTACTTC | CASSSNRGAKNIQYF
TRBJ1-3 | . | TRBV7-6 | . | TGTGCCAGCAGCTTAGGTCGTCCCGGCTCTGGAAACACCATATATTTT | CASSLGRPGSGNTIYF
TRBJ1-1 | . | TRBV5-5 | few | TGTGCCAGCAGCTGGTCCGGGTCTAACACTGAAGCTTTCTTT | CASSWSGSNTEAFF
TRBJ2-3 | TRBD2 | TRBV27 | . | TGTGCCAGCAGTTCACAGCGGGAGTTCACGATCACAGATACGCAGTATTTT | CASSSQREFTITDTQYF
TRBJ1-1 | . | TRBV23-1 | . | TGCGCCATTACGCCCCAGGGGTTCGAAGGGATGAACACTGAAGCTTTCTTT | CAITPQGFEGMNTEAFF
TRBJ2-3 | TRBD2 | TRBV28 | . | TGTGCCAGCAGCCGGACTAGCGGGACGGGCTTACCTCGCACAGATACGCAGTATTTT | CASSRTSGTGLPRTDTQYF
TRBJ2-1 | TRBD1 | TRBV29-1 | once | TGCAGCGTCGGTGACAGGGGGCTGAGCGGCAGTGAGCAGTTCTTC | CSVGDRGLSGSEQFF
TRBJ2-7 | . | TRBV4-3 | . | TGCGCCAGCAGCCAACACAGGATAGTTCTTTACGAGCAGTACTTC | CASSQHRIVLYEQYF
TRBJ2-7 | TRBD1 | TRBV7-9 | once | TGTGCCAGCAGCTTTCGATCGGGACAGAGACGGTCCTACGAGCAGTACTTC | CASSFRSGQRRSYEQYF
TRBJ2-2 | . | TRBV12-5 | few | TGTGCTAGTGGTTTGCGCCAGGGATTGTACGGGGAGCTGTTTTTT | CASGLRQGLYGELFF
TRBJ1-2 | . | TRBV7-2 | . | TGTGCCAGCAGGGGGGCGCACTATGGCTACACCTTC | CASRGAHYGYTF
TRBJ2-5 | . | TRBV5-1 | . | TGCGCCAGCAGCTCACGAAGGAGGGAGCAGACCCAGTACTTC | CASSSRRREQTQYF
TRBJ1-5 | . | TRBV19 | . | TGTGCCAGTAGTATAGGGGGACAATGGAGCAATCAGCCCCAGCATTTT | CASSIGGQWSNQPQHF
TRBJ2-3 | . | TRBV13 | . | TGTGCCAGCAGCTTAAGGCAGATGACTAGCACAGATACGCAGTATTTT | CASSLRQMTSTDTQYF
TRBJ2-1 | TRBD1 | TRBV12-5 | . | TGTGCTAGTGGTTTGGGTCGGACAGGGGGCTTGCTAAGCAATGAGCAGTTCTTC | CASGLGRTGGLLSNEQFF
TRBJ2-1 | . | TRBV13 | once | TGTGCCAGCAGCCCACAGGCCTACAATGAGCAGTTCTTC | CASSPQAYNEQFF
TRBJ1-2 | . | TRBV18 | . | TGTGCCAGCTCACCTACACAGGGAATCGGCTACACCTTC | CASSPTQGIGYTF